These T cell receptor beta chains were read from a single sample in a study of a mutant IDH1 vaccine in newly diagnosed glioma. Data came from immunoSEQ multiplex PCR; TCRdb stores just in-frame clones and leaves some out. The sample shows 56,000 or so clones, around four fifths of them seen only once. These receptors have no identified antigens. The sample was PBMCs, taken from a glioma patient whose treatment included an IDH1 peptide vaccine. The receptors stem from a woman aged 40 to 50 with glioma. Each CDR3 is given with its conserved first and last residue. A D gene is named only where the DNA matches it firmly. The size field is filled for only some rows; it gives once, few, many or a size class.

>TRBV4-1|.|TRBJ1-1|.
CASSQDLRNTEAFF
TGCGCCAGCAGCCAAGATTTAAGGAACACTGAAGCTTTCTTT
>TRBV6-5|.|TRBJ1-3|.
CASNTGTGNTIYF
TGTGCCAGCAATACAGGGACCGGAAACACCATATATTTT
>TRBV4-3|once|TRBJ1-2|.
CASSQESGYGYTF
TGCGCCAGCAGCCAAGAGTCAGGGTATGGCTACACCTTC
>TRBV13|.|TRBJ1-1|.
CASSFRGRVDTEAFF
TGTGCCAGCAGCTTTCGGGGGCGGGTGGACACTGAAGCTTTCTTT
>TRBV6-5|.|TRBJ2-5|.
CASKTGLQETQYF
TGTGCCAGTAAGACAGGTCTTCAAGAGACCCAGTACTTC
>TRBV6-4|few|TRBJ1-1|.
CASSRTGDTEAFF
TGTGCCAGCAGCCGGACGGGTGACACTGAAGCTTTCTTT
>TRBV6-1|.|TRBJ1-1|.
CASSEMQGNTEAFF
TGTGCCAGCAGTGAAATGCAGGGGAACACTGAAGCTTTCTTT
>TRBV6-6|.|TRBJ2-1|TRBD1
CASGFKSGGHNEQFF
TGTGCCAGCGGGTTTAAGTCAGGGGGACACAATGAGCAGTTCTTC
>TRBV5-1|.|TRBJ1-1|.
CASSLVGVPNTEAFF
TGCGCCAGCAGCTTGGTGGGGGTACCGAACACTGAAGCTTTCTTT
>TRBV7-6|.|TRBJ1-2|.
CASSADRRGYTF
TGTGCCAGCAGCGCCGACAGGCGTGGCTACACCTTC
>TRBV9|.|TRBJ1-2|.
CASSQPGQRYTF
TGTGCCAGCAGCCAACCCGGACAACGCTACACCTTC
>TRBV5-1|once|TRBJ1-2|TRBD1
CASSKDRVAYGYTF
TGCGCCAGCAGCAAAGACAGGGTCGCCTATGGCTACACCTTC
>TRBV5-1|.|TRBJ2-7|TRBD1
CASSFGQGFYEQYF
TGCGCCAGCAGCTTTGGACAGGGTTTCTACGAGCAGTACTTC
>TRBV30|.|TRBJ1-2|TRBD1
CAWSLGQAANYGYTF
TGTGCCTGGAGTCTGGGACAGGCGGCCAACTATGGCTACACCTTC
>TRBV5-6|.|TRBJ1-2|.
CASSLFGGVGSIAYGYTF
TGTGCCAGCAGCTTGTTTGGGGGCGTAGGCAGTATAGCCTATGGCTACACCTTC
>TRBV6-5|.|TRBJ2-3|.
CASRRSGSSTDTQYF
TGTGCCAGCAGAAGGTCGGGCAGTAGCACAGATACGCAGTATTTT
>TRBV20-1|.|TRBJ2-5|.
CSGETGETQYF
TGCAGTGGGGAGACCGGGGAGACCCAGTACTTC
>TRBV27|.|TRBJ2-1|TRBD1
CASRGQVGEQFF
TGTGCCAGCAGGGGACAGGTCGGGGAGCAGTTCTTC
>TRBV2|few|TRBJ2-7|TRBD2
CASRGRGSSYEQYF
TGTGCCAGCAGGGGGCGGGGGAGCTCCTACGAGCAGTACTTC
>TRBV5-4|.|TRBJ2-2|.
CASSKDWARGELFF
TGTGCCAGCAGCAAGGACTGGGCTCGAGGGGAGCTGTTTTTT
>TRBV7-2|.|TRBJ1-4|.
CASSLRVHSNEKLFF
TGTGCCAGCAGCTTACGAGTCCACTCTAATGAAAAACTGTTTTTT
>TRBV4-3|.|TRBJ2-1|TRBD2
CASSQVAGAFSYNEQFF
TGCGCCAGCAGCCAAGTAGCGGGGGCCTTCTCCTACAATGAGCAGTTCTTC
>TRBV9|.|TRBJ2-7|.
CASSLGDSVTYEQYF
TGTGCCAGCAGCCTGGGTGATAGCGTGACCTACGAGCAGTACTTC
>TRBV2|.|TRBJ2-1|TRBD2
CASSERVRLAGTNEQFF
TGTGCCAGCAGTGAAAGGGTAAGACTAGCGGGGACCAATGAGCAGTTCTTC
>TRBV19|once|TRBJ2-2|TRBD1
CASTSRGQRGTGELFF
TGTGCCAGTACCTCAAGGGGACAGCGTGGCACCGGGGAGCTGTTTTTT
>TRBV6-6|.|TRBJ2-5|TRBD2
CASSYDLLAGKETQYF
TGTGCCAGCAGTTACGATCTCCTAGCGGGGAAAGAGACCCAGTACTTC
>TRBV2|.|TRBJ1-2|.
CASSRQADYGYTF
TGTGCCAGCAGTCGGCAGGCAGACTATGGCTACACCTTC
>TRBV2|.|TRBJ1-1|.
CASSDGDYRGAFF
TGTGCCAGCAGTGATGGGGACTATCGTGGAGCTTTCTTT
>TRBV5-4|.|TRBJ1-2|.
CASSSPTRRGPHGYTF
TGTGCCAGCAGCTCCCCGACCCGCCGGGGGCCACATGGCTACACCTTC
>TRBV6-5|.|TRBJ1-6|.
CASRPTTGRPLHF
TGTGCCAGCAGACCAACTACGGGACGACCCCTCCACTTT
>TRBV27|.|TRBJ1-5|TRBD1
CASTPSRQGKRRRDQPQHF
TGTGCCAGCACCCCTTCACGACAGGGAAAGAGAAGGAGGGATCAGCCCCAGCATTTT
>TRBV6-6|.|TRBJ1-1|.
CASSSPQNTEAFF
TGTGCCAGCAGTTCGCCCCAGAACACTGAAGCTTTCTTT
>TRBV18|.|TRBJ2-4|.
CASSLWLNNIQYF
TGTGCCAGCTCACTCTGGCTTAACAACATTCAGTACTTC
>TRBV19|.|TRBJ2-5|.
CASSIGPTQETQYF
TGTGCCAGTAGTATCGGACCGACACAAGAGACCCAGTACTTC
>TRBV25-1|.|TRBJ1-1|.
CASSGGLSTEAFF
TGTGCCAGCAGTGGGGGTTTGAGCACTGAAGCTTTCTTT
>TRBV29-1|once|TRBJ1-2|.
CSVGGGDAGYTF
TGCAGCGTTGGGGGAGGGGACGCTGGCTACACCTTC
>TRBV6-5|.|TRBJ1-1|.
CASSYSLGRNTEAFF
TGTGCCAGCAGTTACTCGTTAGGGAGGAACACTGAAGCTTTCTTT
>TRBV7-6|once|TRBJ2-7|TRBD2
CASSYTTSGGSYEQYF
TGTGCCAGCAGTTATACCACTAGCGGGGGCTCCTACGAGCAGTACTTC
>TRBV6-5|once|TRBJ1-6|.
CASSELRGGVSPLHF
TGTGCCAGCAGCGAACTTAGGGGGGGTGTATCACCCCTCCACTTT
>TRBV4-1|.|TRBJ2-1|.
CASSGRHSYNEQFF
TGCGCCAGCAGCGGGCGACACTCCTACAATGAGCAGTTCTTC
>TRBV7-9|.|TRBJ2-2|.
CASNYRSNTGELFF
TGTGCCAGCAACTACAGAAGCAACACCGGGGAGCTGTTTTTT
>TRBV7-6|few|TRBJ1-2|.
CASSLGGRRGRSGYTF
TGTGCCAGCAGCTTAGGGGGCCGGAGGGGGAGAAGTGGCTACACCTTC
>TRBV7-2|.|TRBJ1-5|.
CASSLSGGGNQPQHF
TGTGCCAGCAGCCTAAGCGGGGGCGGAAATCAGCCCCAGCATTTT
>TRBV29-1|.|TRBJ2-1|.
CSARGNEQFF
TGCAGCGCCCGGGGCAATGAGCAGTTCTTC
>TRBV30|.|TRBJ1-5|.
CAWSPTSPNQPQHF
TGTGCCTGGAGTCCTACAAGTCCGAATCAGCCCCAGCATTTT
>TRBV7-2|.|TRBJ2-7|.
CASSSVWGDSYEQYF
TGTGCCAGCAGCTCAGTCTGGGGTGACTCCTACGAGCAGTACTTC
>TRBV4-1|.|TRBJ2-7|.
CASSQVGGTYEQYF
TGCGCCAGCAGCCAAGTTGGGGGGACCTACGAGCAGTACTTC
>TRBV5-1|.|TRBJ1-3|.
CASSSRTVSAGNTIYF
TGCGCCAGCAGCTCCCGGACAGTGAGTGCTGGAAACACCATATATTTT
>TRBV4-3|.|TRBJ1-2|.
CASSRGHSVGYTF
TGCGCCAGCAGCCGCGGTCACTCCGTTGGCTACACCTTC
>TRBV11-3|.|TRBJ2-7|.
CASSHSEGEQYF
TGTGCCAGCAGCCACTCGGAGGGCGAGCAGTACTTC
>TRBV21-1|.|TRBJ1-4|.
CASNPLGKEKLFF
TGTGCCAGCAACCCGTTGGGCAAGGAAAAACTGTTTTTT